This T cell receptor beta chain was recovered during a study of blood T cell repertoires in COVID-19. Study-level information: In each case, the material was cDNA or gDNA derived from T cells, B-cell-depleted T cells, or PBMCs.

Sequencing was performed with immunoSEQ multiplex PCR; in TCRdb, only in-frame clones are kept and a portion is missing. The profile shows about 27,000 clones, 80% to 85% of them singletons. CDR3 length: 14 residues. In germline, CDR1 is LNHDA, CDR2 SQIVND (reference sequence). V lost 3 bases, J lost 4 bases, and 10 bases lay in between. This sequence originates from a woman older than 75 with acute or convalescent COVID-19. J is TRBJ1-3 and V is TRBV19; a possible D gene is TRBD1 (6 bases). Sequenced material: peripheral blood. The CDR3 DNA is TGTGCCAGTAGTATGGGGGGGCAAGGAAACACCATATATTTT. It codes for CASSMGGQGNTIYF.